This T cell receptor beta chain was identified during a study of T cell repertoires in ileal Crohn's disease. Assay: immunoSEQ multiplex PCR; the TCRdb copy retains only in-frame clones and omits some. The sample contains under 2,500 clones, roughly 87% of which appear only once. Trimming cost V 7 bases and J 3 bases; bases outside gene matches: 11. This CDR3 has 15 amino acids. Germline values: CDR1 MNHEY, CDR2 SVGAGI. This TCR derives from an adult with Crohn's disease. The chain has TRBV6-5 and TRBJ1-1, with TRBD1 identical over 7 bases. Sequencing was performed on ileal tissue. CDR3 DNA sequence: TGTGCCAGCACTCCCGGGACAGCGCTACACACTGAAGCTTTCTTT. Translated: CASTPGTALHTEAFF.